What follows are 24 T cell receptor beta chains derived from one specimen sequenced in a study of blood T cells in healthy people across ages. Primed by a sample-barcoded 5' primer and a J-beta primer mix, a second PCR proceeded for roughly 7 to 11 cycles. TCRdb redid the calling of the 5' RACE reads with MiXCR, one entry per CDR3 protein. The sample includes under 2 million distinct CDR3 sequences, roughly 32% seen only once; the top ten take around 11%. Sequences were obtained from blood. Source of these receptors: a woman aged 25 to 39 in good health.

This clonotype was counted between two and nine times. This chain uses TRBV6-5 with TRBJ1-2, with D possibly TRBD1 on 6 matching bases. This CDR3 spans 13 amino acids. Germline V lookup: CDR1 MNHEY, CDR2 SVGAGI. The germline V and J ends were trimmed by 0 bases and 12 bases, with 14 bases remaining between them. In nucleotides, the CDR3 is TGTGCCAGCAGTTACTCGTGGGGGGGCGACGACACCTTC. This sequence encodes CASSYSWGGDDTF.

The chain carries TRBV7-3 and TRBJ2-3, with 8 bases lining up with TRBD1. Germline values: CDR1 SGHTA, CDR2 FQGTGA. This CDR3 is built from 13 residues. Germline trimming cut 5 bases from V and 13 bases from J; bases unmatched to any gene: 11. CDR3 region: CASSGMWTGSEYF. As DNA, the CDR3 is TGTGCCAGCAGCGGGATGTGGACAGGGTCCGAGTATTTT.

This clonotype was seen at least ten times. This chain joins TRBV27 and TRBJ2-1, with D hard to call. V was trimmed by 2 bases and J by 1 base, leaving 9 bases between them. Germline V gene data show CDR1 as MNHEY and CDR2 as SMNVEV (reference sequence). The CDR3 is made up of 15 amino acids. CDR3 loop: CASSLRGLSYNEQFF. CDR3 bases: TGTGCCAGCAGTTTACGTGGTCTGTCCTACAATGAGCAGTTCTTC.

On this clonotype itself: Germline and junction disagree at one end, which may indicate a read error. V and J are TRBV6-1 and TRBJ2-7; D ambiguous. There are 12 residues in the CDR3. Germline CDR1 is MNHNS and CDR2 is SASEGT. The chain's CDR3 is CASREDGYEQYF. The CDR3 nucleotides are TGTGCCAGCAGGGAAGACGGCTACGAGCAGTACTTC.

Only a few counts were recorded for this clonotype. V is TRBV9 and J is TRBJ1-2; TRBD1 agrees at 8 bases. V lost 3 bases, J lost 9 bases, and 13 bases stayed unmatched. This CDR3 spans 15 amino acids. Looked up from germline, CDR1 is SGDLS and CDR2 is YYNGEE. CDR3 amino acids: CASSAGGTGGDSYTF. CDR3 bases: TGTGCCAGCAGCGCGGGGGGTACAGGGGGGGATAGCTACACCTTC.

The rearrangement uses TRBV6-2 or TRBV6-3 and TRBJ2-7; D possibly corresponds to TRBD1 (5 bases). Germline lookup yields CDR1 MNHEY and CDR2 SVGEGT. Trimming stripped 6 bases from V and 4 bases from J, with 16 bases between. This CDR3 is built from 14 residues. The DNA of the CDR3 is TGTGCCAGCAGAACGCTTCAGGACAAGTACGAGCAGTACTTC. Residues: CASRTLQDKYEQYF.

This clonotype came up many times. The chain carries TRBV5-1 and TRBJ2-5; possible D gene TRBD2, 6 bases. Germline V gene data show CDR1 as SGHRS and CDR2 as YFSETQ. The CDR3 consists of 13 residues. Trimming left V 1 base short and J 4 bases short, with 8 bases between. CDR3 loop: CASSLNGGETQYF. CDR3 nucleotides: TGCGCCAGCAGCTTGAACGGGGGAGAGACCCAGTACTTC.

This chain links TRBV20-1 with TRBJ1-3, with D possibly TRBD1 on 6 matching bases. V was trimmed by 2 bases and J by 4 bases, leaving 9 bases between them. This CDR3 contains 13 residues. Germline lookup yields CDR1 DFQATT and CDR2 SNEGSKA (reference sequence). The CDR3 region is CSARLGGGNTIYF. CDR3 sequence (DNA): TGCAGTGCTAGACTAGGGGGAGGAAACACCATATATTTT.

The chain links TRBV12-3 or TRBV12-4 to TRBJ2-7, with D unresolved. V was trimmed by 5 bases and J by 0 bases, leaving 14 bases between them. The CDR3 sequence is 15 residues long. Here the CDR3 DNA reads TGTGCCAGCAGTCGGAGCGCTTCAAGCTCCTACGAGCAGTACTTC. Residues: CASSRSASSSYEQYF.

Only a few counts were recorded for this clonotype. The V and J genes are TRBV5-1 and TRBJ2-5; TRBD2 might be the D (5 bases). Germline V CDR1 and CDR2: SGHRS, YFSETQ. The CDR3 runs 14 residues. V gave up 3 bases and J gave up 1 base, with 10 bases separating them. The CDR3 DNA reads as TGCGCCAGCAGCTGGAGCGGTTCCCAAGAGACCCAGTACTTC. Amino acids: CASSWSGSQETQYF.

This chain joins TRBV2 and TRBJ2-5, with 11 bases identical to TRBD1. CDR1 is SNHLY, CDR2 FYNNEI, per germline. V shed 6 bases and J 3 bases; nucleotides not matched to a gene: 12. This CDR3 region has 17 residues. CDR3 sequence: CASSPGWGQGVEETQYF. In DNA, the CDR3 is TGTGCCAGCAGCCCCGGTTGGGGACAGGGGGTGGAAGAGACCCAGTACTTC.

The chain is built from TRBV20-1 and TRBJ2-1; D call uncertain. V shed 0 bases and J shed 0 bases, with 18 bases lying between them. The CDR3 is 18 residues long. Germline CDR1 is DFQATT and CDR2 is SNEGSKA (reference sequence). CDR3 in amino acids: CSAREPSGTRSSYNEQFF. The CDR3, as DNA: TGCAGTGCTAGAGAACCGTCGGGCACCCGAAGCTCCTACAATGAGCAGTTCTTC.

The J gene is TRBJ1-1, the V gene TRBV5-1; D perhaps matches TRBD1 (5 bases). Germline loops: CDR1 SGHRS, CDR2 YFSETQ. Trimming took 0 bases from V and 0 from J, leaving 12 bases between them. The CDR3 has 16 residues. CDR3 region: CASSLAGGTVNTEAFF. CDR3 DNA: TGCGCCAGCAGCTTGGCCGGGGGTACGGTGAACACTGAAGCTTTCTTT.

Here the CDR3 reads CASSTATSRAPPDDTQYF. The CDR3 DNA sequence: TGTGCCAGCAGCACGGCTACTAGCCGGGCTCCCCCCGACGATACGCAGTATTTT. V and J are TRBV7-9 and TRBJ2-3, with D maybe TRBD2 (6 bases). Trimming removed 5 bases at V and 6 bases at J, with 27 bases between. Germline CDR1 SEHNR, CDR2 FQNEAQ (reference sequence). The CDR3 is 18 residues long.

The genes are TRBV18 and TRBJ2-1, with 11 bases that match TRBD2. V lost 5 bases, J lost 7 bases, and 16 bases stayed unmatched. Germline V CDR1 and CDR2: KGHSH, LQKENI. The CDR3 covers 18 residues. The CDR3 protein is CASSSMPLTSGSRNEQFF. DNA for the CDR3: TGTGCCAGCTCATCCATGCCGTTAACTAGCGGGAGTAGGAATGAGCAGTTCTTC.

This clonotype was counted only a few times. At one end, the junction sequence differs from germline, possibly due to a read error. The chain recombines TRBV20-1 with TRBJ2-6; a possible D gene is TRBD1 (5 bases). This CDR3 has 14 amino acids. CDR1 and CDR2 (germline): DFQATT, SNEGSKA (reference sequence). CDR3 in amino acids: CSAQGVPGANVPTF. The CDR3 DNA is TGCAGTGCTCAAGGGGTCCCTGGGGCCAACGTCCCGACTTTC.

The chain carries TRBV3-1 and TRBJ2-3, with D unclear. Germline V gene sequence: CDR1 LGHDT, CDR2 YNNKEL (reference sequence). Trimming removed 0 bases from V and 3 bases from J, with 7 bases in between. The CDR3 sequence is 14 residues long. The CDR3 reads CASSQDTHTDTQYF. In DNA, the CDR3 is TGTGCCAGCAGCCAAGATACCCATACAGATACGCAGTATTTT.

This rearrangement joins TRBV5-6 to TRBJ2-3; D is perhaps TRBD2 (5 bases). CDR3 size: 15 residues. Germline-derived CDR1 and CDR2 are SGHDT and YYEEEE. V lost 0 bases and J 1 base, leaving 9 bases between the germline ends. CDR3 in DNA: TGTGCCAGCAGCTTGGTTTCCGGGGGCACAGATACGCAGTATTTT. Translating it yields CASSLVSGGTDTQYF.

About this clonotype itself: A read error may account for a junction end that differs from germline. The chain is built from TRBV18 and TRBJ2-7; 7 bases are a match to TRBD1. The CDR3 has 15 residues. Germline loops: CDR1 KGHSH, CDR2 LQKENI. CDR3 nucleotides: TGTGCCAGTTCACCACGAGAGGGGGCAAAGTACGAGCAGTACTTC. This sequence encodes CASSPREGAKYEQYF.

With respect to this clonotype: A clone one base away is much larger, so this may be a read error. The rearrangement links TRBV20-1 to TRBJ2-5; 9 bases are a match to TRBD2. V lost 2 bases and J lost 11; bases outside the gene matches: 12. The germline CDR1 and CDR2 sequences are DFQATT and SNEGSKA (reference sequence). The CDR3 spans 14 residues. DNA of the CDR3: TGCAGTGCTAGACCCCCCAGCGGGAGGTTTGAGCAGTACTTC. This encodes CSARPPSGRFEQYF.

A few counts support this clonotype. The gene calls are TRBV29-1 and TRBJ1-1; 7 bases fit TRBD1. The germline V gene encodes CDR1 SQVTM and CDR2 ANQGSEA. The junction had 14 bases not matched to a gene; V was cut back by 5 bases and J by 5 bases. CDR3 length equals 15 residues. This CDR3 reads CSVPIYRQGGTEAFF. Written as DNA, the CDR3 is TGCAGCGTTCCAATCTACCGACAGGGCGGTACTGAAGCTTTCTTT.

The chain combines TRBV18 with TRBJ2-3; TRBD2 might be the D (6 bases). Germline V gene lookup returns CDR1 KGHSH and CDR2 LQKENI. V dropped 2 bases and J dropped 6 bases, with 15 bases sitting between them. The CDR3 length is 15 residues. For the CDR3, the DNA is TGTGCCAGCTCACCAAAAGGGACTTGGCCGGATACGCAGTATTTT. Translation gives CASSPKGTWPDTQYF.

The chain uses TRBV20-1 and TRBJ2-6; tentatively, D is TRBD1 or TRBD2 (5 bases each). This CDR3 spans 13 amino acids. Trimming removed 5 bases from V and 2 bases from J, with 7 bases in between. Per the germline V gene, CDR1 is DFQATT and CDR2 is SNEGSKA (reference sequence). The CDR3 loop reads CSARGTGANVLTF. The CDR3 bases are TGCAGTGCTCGGGGCACTGGGGCCAACGTCCTGACTTTC.

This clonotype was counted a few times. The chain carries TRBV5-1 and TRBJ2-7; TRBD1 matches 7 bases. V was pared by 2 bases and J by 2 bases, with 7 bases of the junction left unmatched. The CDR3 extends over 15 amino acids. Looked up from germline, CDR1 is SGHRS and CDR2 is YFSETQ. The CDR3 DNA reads TGCGCCAGCAGCTTCGGGACAGTGGCTGCCTACGAGCAGTACTTC. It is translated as CASSFGTVAAYEQYF.